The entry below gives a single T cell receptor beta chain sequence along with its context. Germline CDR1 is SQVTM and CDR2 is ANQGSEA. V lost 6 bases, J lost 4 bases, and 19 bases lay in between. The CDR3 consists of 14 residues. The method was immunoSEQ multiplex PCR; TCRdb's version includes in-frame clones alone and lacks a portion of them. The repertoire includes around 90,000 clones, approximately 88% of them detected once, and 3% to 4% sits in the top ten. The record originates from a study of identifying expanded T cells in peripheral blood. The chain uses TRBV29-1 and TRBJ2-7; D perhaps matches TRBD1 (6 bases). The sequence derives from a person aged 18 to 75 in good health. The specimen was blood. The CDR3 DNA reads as TGCAGCGTCCTGACCATCGCGAGGGGGTACGAGCAGTACTTC. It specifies CSVLTIARGYEQYF.